This T cell receptor beta chain was obtained from a study of Ad26.COV2.S vaccination and SARS-CoV-2 variants. Findings and limits, study-wide: The TCR breadth and depth analyses may have produced an underestimate of total T cell responses. The placebo group had lower spike-specific TCR breadth than the vaccine recipients did. Comparable non-spike TCR breadth was observed in vaccine and placebo recipients. Marked by substantial breadth, spike-specific CD8+ and CD4+ T cell responses were reportedly seen after vaccination.

Repertoires were generated with immunoSEQ multiplex PCR, while TCRdb's copy carries only in-frame clones and drops some. Here the sample spans fewer than 100,000 clones, roughly 85% being singletons. In regard to this clone: Its antigen is not known.

The CDR3 is 15 amino acids. CDR1 and CDR2 from the germline V gene are SGHDN and FVKESK. V lost 4 bases and J lost 3, with 10 bases in between. This rearrangement joins TRBV14 to TRBJ2-6; D call uncertain. The sequences come from peripheral blood, collected after recovery from COVID-19. The receptor's source is a human donor who had recovered from COVID-19. This chain's CDR3 is CASSPRTSGANVLTF. As DNA, the CDR3 is TGTGCCAGCAGCCCCCGGACCAGTGGGGCCAACGTCCTGACTTTC.